The present entry profiles one T cell receptor beta chain with its context. Its antigen is unknown. This sample was included in a study of cytomegalovirus exposure and HLA in healthy donors. Notes on the study in general: Reportedly, cytomegalovirus status was diagnosed with high sensitivity and specificity.

Germline V gene data show CDR1 as SGHRS and CDR2 as YFSETQ. This CDR3 has 15 amino acids. V gave up 0 bases and J gave up 3 bases, with 13 bases separating them. The donors were in the roughly 110-subject validation cohort; that cohort was separate from the roughly 700-subject first cohort. TCRdb keeps only in-frame clones here, not all; method: immunoSEQ multiplex PCR. The sample has about 280,000 clones, 70% to 90% seen once. The origin of this receptor is a woman aged 18-30 years in good health and CMV-seronegative. Sequencing was done on a sample of PBMCs. The chain combines TRBV5-1 with TRBJ2-7; D call uncertain. The CDR3: CASSLDTEPGYEQYF. The CDR3 nucleotides are TGCGCCAGCAGCTTGGATACCGAACCGGGCTACGAGCAGTACTTC.